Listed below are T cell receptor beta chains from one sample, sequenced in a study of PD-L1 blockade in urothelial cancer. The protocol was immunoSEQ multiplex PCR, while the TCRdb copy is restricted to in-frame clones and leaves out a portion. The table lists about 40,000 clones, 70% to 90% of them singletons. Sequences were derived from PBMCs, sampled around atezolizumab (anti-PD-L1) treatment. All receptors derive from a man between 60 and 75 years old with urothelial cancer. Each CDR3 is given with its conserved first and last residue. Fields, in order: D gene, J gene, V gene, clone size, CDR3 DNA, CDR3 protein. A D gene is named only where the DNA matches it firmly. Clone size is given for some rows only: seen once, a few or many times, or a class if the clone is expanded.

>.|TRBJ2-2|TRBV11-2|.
TGTGCCAGCAGCCAAGCGTGGGTTAACACCGGGGAGCTGTTTTTT
CASSQAWVNTGELFF
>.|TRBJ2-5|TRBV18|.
TGTGCCAGCTCACCATTTGGTAGCAGAGAGACCCAGTACTTC
CASSPFGSRETQYF
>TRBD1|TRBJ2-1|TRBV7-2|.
TGTGCCAGCAGCTCCCGGACAGGGGGCGGCATCCCAGCCTACAATGAGCAGTTCTTC
CASSSRTGGGIPAYNEQFF
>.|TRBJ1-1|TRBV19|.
TGTGCCAGTAGTATAATCCAGAACACTGAAGCTTTCTTT
CASSIIQNTEAFF
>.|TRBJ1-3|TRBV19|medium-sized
TGTGCCAGTGCCGGGTTTCTCTCTGGAAACACCATATATTTT
CASAGFLSGNTIYF
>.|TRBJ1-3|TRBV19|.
TGTGCCAGTAAACCCACTTTCTCAGGATCTGGAAACACCATATATTTT
CASKPTFSGSGNTIYF
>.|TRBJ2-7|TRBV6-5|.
TGTGCCAGCAGTTACCGCGGCAACTCCTACGAGCAGTACTTC
CASSYRGNSYEQYF
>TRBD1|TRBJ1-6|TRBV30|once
TGTGCCTGGAGGCTGGATTCTCCAGGGGGTAATTCACCCCTCCACTTT
CAWRLDSPGGNSPLHF
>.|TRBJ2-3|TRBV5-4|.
TGTGCCAGCAGCCCTACAGGGAGCGATACGCAGTATTTT
CASSPTGSDTQYF
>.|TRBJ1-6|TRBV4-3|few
TGCGCCAGCAGCCAAGATAGGCACAGCGGCTCCTATAATTCACCCCTCCACTTT
CASSQDRHSGSYNSPLHF
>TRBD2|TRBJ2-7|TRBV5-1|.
TGCGCCAGCAGCTCTAGCGGGGGGGTCGCCTACGAGCAGTACTTC
CASSSSGGVAYEQYF
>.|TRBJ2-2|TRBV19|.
TGTGCCAGTAGGAGAACGACAGAAGCAAACACCGGGGAGCTGTTTTTT
CASRRTTEANTGELFF
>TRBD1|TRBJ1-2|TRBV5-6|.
TGTGCCAGCAGCGCAACAGGGGGCGGCTATGGCTACACCTTC
CASSATGGGYGYTF
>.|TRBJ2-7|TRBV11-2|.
TGTGCCAGCAGCGTAAATCGGGACAAAATTAACGAGCAGTACTTC
CASSVNRDKINEQYF
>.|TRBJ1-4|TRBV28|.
TGTGCCAGCAGGGGGACACCAACTAATGAAAAACTGTTTTTT
CASRGTPTNEKLFF
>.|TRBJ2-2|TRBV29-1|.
TGCAGCGTTGTTGAGACAACGATCCTCAACACCGGGGAGCTGTTTTTT
CSVVETTILNTGELFF
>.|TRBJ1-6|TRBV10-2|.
TGCGCCAGCAGTGCCAATAATTCACCCCTCCACTTT
CASSANNSPLHF
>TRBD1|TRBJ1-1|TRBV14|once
TGTGCCAGCAGCCAGAGGACAGGGCCGAGCACTGAAGCTTTCTTT
CASSQRTGPSTEAFF
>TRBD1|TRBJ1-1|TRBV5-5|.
TGTGCCAGCAGCTTCACAGGGGGGGACACTGAAGCTTTCTTT
CASSFTGGDTEAFF
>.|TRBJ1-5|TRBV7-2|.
TGTGCCAGCAGCTTAGGGCAGGTTAGCAATCAGCCCCAGCATTTT
CASSLGQVSNQPQHF
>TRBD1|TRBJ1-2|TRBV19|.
TGTGCCAGTAGTATGGGAGCTCCGGGACAGGGGCCGCTCGGCTACACCTTC
CASSMGAPGQGPLGYTF
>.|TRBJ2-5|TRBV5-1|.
TGCGCCAGCTACGGACTGGGAGAGACCCAGTACTTC
CASYGLGETQYF
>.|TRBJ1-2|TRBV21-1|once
TGTGCCAGCAGCCCCTTGACCCAGGGGGCAAACTATGGCTACACCTTC
CASSPLTQGANYGYTF
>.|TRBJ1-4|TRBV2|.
TGTGCCAGCAGTCTCAGGGCTGAAAAACTGTTTTTT
CASSLRAEKLFF
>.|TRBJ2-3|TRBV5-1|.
TGCGCCAGCAGCTCCCCGGGAACAACCACAGATACGCAGTATTTT
CASSSPGTTTDTQYF
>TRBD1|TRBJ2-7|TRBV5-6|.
TGTGCCAGCAGTTTTGTGGACAGGGGTACCCACGAGCAGTACTTC
CASSFVDRGTHEQYF
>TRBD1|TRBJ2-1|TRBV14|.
TGTGCCAGCAGCCAAAAGACAGGGGTCCTATCCTACAATGAGCAGTTCTTC
CASSQKTGVLSYNEQFF
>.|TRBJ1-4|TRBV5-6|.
TGTGCCAGCAGCTTGGACGCAGGAGGGTCTTTTAATGAAAAACTGTTTTTT
CASSLDAGGSFNEKLFF
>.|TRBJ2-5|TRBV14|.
TGTGCCAGCAGCCCCGACAGACAAGAGACCCAGTACTTC
CASSPDRQETQYF
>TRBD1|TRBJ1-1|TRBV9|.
TGTGCCAGCAGCGTGGGACAGGGGCCTTACACTGAAGCTTTCTTT
CASSVGQGPYTEAFF
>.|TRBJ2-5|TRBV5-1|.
TGCGCCAGCAGCCCAACGACTAGGATGCAAGAGACCCAGTACTTC
CASSPTTRMQETQYF
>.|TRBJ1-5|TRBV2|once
TGTGCCAGCGGGGCTGGGAATAGCAATCAGCCCCAGCATTTT
CASGAGNSNQPQHF
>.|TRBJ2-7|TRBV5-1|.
TGCGCCAGCAGCTTGGCTGGACAGAACTACGAGCAGTACTTC
CASSLAGQNYEQYF
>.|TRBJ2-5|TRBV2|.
TGTGCCAGCAGGATGGACTTATGGCAAGAGACCCAGTACTTC
CASRMDLWQETQYF
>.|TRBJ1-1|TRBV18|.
TGTGCCAGCTCACCACGGGGAGGGGCAGGTGAAGCTTTCTTT
CASSPRGGAGEAFF
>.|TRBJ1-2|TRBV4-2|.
TGTGCCAGCAGCCCCTCGATACTCCGGCGGGATCACACCTTC
CASSPSILRRDHTF
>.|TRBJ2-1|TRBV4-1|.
TGCGCCAGCGCACTTGGGGGGGGGCGAAACAATGAGCAGTTCTTC
CASALGGGRNNEQFF
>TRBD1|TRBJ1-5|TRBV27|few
TGTGCCAGCAGCCGGACAGGGGGCAATCAGCCCCAGCATTTT
CASSRTGGNQPQHF
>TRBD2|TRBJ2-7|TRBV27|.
TGTGCCAGCAGTTTATTGAGCCTAGCGGGAGGGCCCCCCTACGAGCAGTACTTC
CASSLLSLAGGPPYEQYF
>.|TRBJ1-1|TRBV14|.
TGTGCCAGCAGCCCGCTAATGAACACTGAAGCTTTCTTT
CASSPLMNTEAFF
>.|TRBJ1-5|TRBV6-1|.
TGTGCCAGCAGTGAATGGGGGGGAGGAATACAGCCCCAGCATTTT
CASSEWGGGIQPQHF
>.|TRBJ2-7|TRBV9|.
TGTGCCAGCAGCGCAGCGCCTATCGGGACCTACGAGCAGTACTTC
CASSAAPIGTYEQYF
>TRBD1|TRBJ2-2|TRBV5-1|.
TGCGCCAGCAGCGCAGGGACAGGGCCCACCGGGGAGCTGTTTTTT
CASSAGTGPTGELFF
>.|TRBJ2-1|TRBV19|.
TGTGCCAGTAGTCGACGTGCGCCGGGCCTCCAAGGGGATGAGCAGTTCTTC
CASSRRAPGLQGDEQFF
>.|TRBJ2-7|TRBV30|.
TGTGCCTGGAGGAAAGACACCTACGAGCAGTACTTC
CAWRKDTYEQYF
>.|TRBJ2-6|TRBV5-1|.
TGCGCCAGCAGCACAGGACAGTACTCTGGGGCCAACGTCCTGACTTTC
CASSTGQYSGANVLTF
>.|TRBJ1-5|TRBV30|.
TGTGCCTGGAGTCTCTATAGCAATCAGCCCCAGCATTTT
CAWSLYSNQPQHF